This T cell receptor beta chain was observed in a study of blood T cells in healthy people across ages. The authors ran a second PCR of about 7 to 11 cycles using a sample-barcoded 5' primer and a J-beta primer mix. A single record per CDR3 protein comes from TCRdb applying MiXCR to the 5' RACE reads. In the table there are 700,000 to 850,000 distinct CDR3 sequences, around half of which are singletons. Trimming shortened V by 1 base and J by 1 base, and 10 bases separated the two germline ends. The CDR3 runs to 14 residues. Germline assignment: CDR1 DFQATT and CDR2 SNEGSKA (reference sequence). This clonotype was found a few times.

This receptor was identified in a man aged 80 or over in good health. The source material was blood. This chain links TRBV20-1 with TRBJ2-5, with no clear D. CDR3: CSARVVVLQETQYF. Here the CDR3 DNA reads TGCAGTGCTAGAGTTGTTGTGCTCCAAGAGACCCAGTACTTC.